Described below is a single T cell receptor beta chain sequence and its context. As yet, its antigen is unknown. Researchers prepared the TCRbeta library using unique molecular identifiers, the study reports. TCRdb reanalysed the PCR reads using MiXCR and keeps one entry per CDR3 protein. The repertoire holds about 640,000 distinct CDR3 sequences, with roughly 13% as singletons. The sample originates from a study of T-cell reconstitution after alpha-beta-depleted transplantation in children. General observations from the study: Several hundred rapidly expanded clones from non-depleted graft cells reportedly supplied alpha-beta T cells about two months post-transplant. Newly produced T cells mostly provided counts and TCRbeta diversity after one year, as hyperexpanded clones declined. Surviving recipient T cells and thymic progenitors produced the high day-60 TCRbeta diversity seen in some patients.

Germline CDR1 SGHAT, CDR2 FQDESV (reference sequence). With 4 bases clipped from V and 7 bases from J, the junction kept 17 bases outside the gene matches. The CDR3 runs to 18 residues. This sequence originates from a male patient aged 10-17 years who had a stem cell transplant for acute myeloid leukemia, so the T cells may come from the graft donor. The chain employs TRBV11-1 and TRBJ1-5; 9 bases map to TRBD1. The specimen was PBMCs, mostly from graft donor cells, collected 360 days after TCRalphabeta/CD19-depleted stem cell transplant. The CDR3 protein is CASSSSDPGQGRKQPQHF. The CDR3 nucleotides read TGTGCCAGCAGCTCCTCCGATCCGGGACAGGGAAGGAAGCAGCCCCAGCATTTT.